These 13 T cell receptor beta chains were all obtained from the same sample, sequenced in a study of OX40 agonist ivuxolimab in advanced cancers. The assay was immunoSEQ multiplex PCR, and TCRdb's table has in-frame clones only and misses some. The sample yields around 40,000 clones, 80% seen once. Sequenced here: CD4+ or CD8+ T cells sorted from blood, sampled in a trial of the OX40 agonist ivuxolimab. The receptors here all came from an adult with an advanced solid tumor such as melanoma, head and neck, liver or kidney cancer.

Concerning this clone itself: Germline and junction disagree at one end, which may indicate a read error. The V and J genes are TRBV7-7 and TRBJ2-1; possibly TRBD1 for D (6 bases). The germline CDR1 and CDR2 sequences are SSHAT and FNYEAQ (reference sequence). The CDR3 has 13 residues. The CDR3 nucleotides read TGTGCTAGCAGCTCCTCCAGGGGTAATGAGCAGTTCTTC. Its translation is CASSSSRGNEQFF.

V and J are TRBV15 and TRBJ1-1; a possible D gene is TRBD1 (6 bases). Germline assignment: CDR1 LNHNV and CDR2 YYDKDF (reference sequence). The CDR3 totals 14 residues. V shed 1 base and J shed 5 bases, with 11 bases lying between them. The CDR3 DNA is TGTGCCACCAGCAGAGCGGGGGCGCGGACTGAAGCTTTCTTT. Protein product: CATSRAGARTEAFF.

This chain links TRBV19 with TRBJ2-5, with 9 bases aligning to TRBD2. The CDR3 runs 16 residues. CDR1 and CDR2 from the germline V gene are LNHDA and SQIVND (reference sequence). With 7 bases clipped from V and 4 bases from J, the junction kept 13 bases outside the gene matches. CDR3 bases: TGTGCCAGTACCTCTCGACTAGCGGCCAACCCAGAGACCCAGTACTTC. It encodes CASTSRLAANPETQYF.

This clone was counted a single time. J is TRBJ2-5 and V is TRBV11-2; 11 bases agree with TRBD2. CDR1 is SGHAT, CDR2 FQNNGV, per germline. This CDR3 comprises 15 residues. With 5 bases clipped from V and 3 bases from J, the junction kept 5 bases outside the gene matches. Here the CDR3 DNA reads TGTGCCAGCAGCCTTAATAGCGGGGGGGAAGAGACCCAGTACTTC. Its protein product is CASSLNSGGEETQYF.

The count of this clone is one. The V call is TRBV19, the J call TRBJ2-7; 7 bases map to TRBD1. The CDR3 runs to 13 residues. J was trimmed by 5 bases and V by 4 bases; bases with no gene match: 5. Germline V gene lookup returns CDR1 LNHDA and CDR2 SQIVND (reference sequence). CDR3 in amino acids: CASSRDSFDEQYF. The CDR3 nucleotides read TGTGCCAGTAGTAGGGACAGTTTTGACGAGCAGTACTTC.

This clone was seen a handful of times. V gene TRBV6-5 combines with J gene TRBJ2-7; 8 bases line up with TRBD1. V lost 4 bases to trimming and J lost 3 bases; unmatched junction nucleotides: 5. CDR3 size: 14 residues. Looked up from germline, CDR1 is MNHEY and CDR2 is SVGAGI. The CDR3 loop reads CASSSQGGFYEQYF. CDR3 nucleotides: TGTGCCAGCAGTTCACAGGGGGGATTCTACGAGCAGTACTTC.

This clone was recorded only once. The rearrangement joins TRBV6-1 to TRBJ1-5; D is uncertain. V lost 1 base and J 0 bases, leaving 7 bases between the germline ends. Germline V CDR1 and CDR2: MNHNS, SASEGT. The CDR3 loop spans 15 amino acids. DNA for the CDR3: TGTGCCAGCAGTGAAGAGGGTAATAGCAATCAGCCCCAGCATTTT. This gives the protein CASSEEGNSNQPQHF.

The chain links TRBV7-9 to TRBJ2-1, with TRBD2 as a possible D gene (6 bases). V was clipped by 1 base and J by 7 bases, with 14 bases between them. The CDR3 totals 15 residues. The germline gives CDR1 SEHNR, CDR2 FQNEAQ (reference sequence). The DNA for the CDR3 is TGTGCCAGCAGCTTAGGTGACGGGGGATATAATGAGCAGTTCTTC. Translated, it gives CASSLGDGGYNEQFF.

The V call is TRBV5-1, the J call TRBJ1-1; 9 bases match TRBD1. V shed 3 bases and J 4 bases; nucleotides not matched to a gene: 4. Germline-derived CDR1 and CDR2 are SGHRS and YFSETQ. The CDR3 extends over 14 amino acids. The CDR3 loop reads CASSWRQGGTEAFF. For the CDR3, the DNA is TGCGCCAGCAGCTGGCGACAGGGGGGCACTGAAGCTTTCTTT.

The genes are TRBV10-3 and TRBJ2-3; possibly TRBD2 for D (7 bases). The CDR3 contains 12 residues. V was pared by 6 bases and J by 6 bases, with 10 bases between. The V gene's germline CDR1 is ENHRY and CDR2 SYGVKD. The CDR3 loop is CAISAGADTQYF. The CDR3 nucleotides read TGTGCCATCAGCGCGGGGGCTGATACGCAGTATTTT.

The CDR3 bases are TGCGCCAGCAGCTTGGGAGCATCACAAGAGACCCAGTACTTC. It yields the protein CASSLGASQETQYF. The gene calls are TRBV5-1 and TRBJ2-5, with no clear D. Trimming shortened V by 0 bases and J by 2 bases, and 8 bases separated the two germline ends. There are 14 residues in the CDR3. Germline assignment: CDR1 SGHRS and CDR2 YFSETQ.

In its sample, this clone was seen once. This sequence joins TRBV27 and TRBJ2-7; D may be TRBD1 or TRBD2 (6 bases each). Deletions cut 8 bases from V and 7 bases from J, with 12 bases between. Germline V gene data show CDR1 as MNHEY and CDR2 as SMNVEV (reference sequence). The CDR3 consists of 11 residues. The CDR3 protein is CASGLGGEQYF. In DNA form, the CDR3 reads TGTGCCAGCGGATTAGGGGGGGAGCAGTACTTC.

This clone occurred once. The chain recombines TRBV7-3 with TRBJ2-7, with TRBD2 matching over 7 bases. Per the germline V gene, CDR1 is SGHTA and CDR2 is FQGTGA. The CDR3 sequence is 13 residues long. V was clipped by 5 bases and J by 6 bases; unmatched bases: 7. CDR3 protein: CASSPQREGEQYF. CDR3 in DNA: TGTGCCAGCAGCCCCCAGCGGGAAGGCGAGCAGTACTTC.